The rows below give T cell receptor beta chains drawn from one sample of a study of blood T cell repertoires in COVID-19. Using immunoSEQ multiplex PCR, the repertoire was profiled, and TCRdb retains in-frame clones only, with some absent. Altogether fewer than 400,000 clones are present, over 75% being singletons, with the ten largest covering 5%. Sequencing used PBMCs or T cells enriched from blood (not recorded which). These receptor sequences come from a man aged 30 to 45 who had recovered from COVID-19. Each CDR3 is given with its conserved first and last residue. D genes are given only for firm matches. Some rows have no size entry. The others give once, few or many, or a class for an expanded clone.

j_call: TRBJ2-7; d_call: .; v_call: TRBV19; clone_size: .; cdr3_aa: CASRERQARAYEQYF; cdr3_nt: TGTGCCAGTAGGGAAAGACAGGCCCGGGCCTACGAGCAGTACTTC
j_call: TRBJ1-5; d_call: .; v_call: TRBV10-2; clone_size: .; cdr3_aa: CASRDSPAGGIYSNQPQHF; cdr3_nt: TGCGCCAGCCGGGACTCCCCGGCTGGGGGGATCTATAGCAATCAGCCCCAGCATTTT
j_call: TRBJ2-5; d_call: .; v_call: TRBV5-6; clone_size: .; cdr3_aa: CASSLPGHTQETQYF; cdr3_nt: TGTGCCAGCAGCTTGCCCGGACACACGCAAGAGACCCAGTACTTC
j_call: TRBJ2-2; d_call: TRBD2; v_call: TRBV5-1; clone_size: once; cdr3_aa: CASSAYTSGDYTGELFF; cdr3_nt: TGCGCCAGCAGCGCATACACTAGCGGGGACTACACCGGGGAGCTGTTTTTT
j_call: TRBJ1-2; d_call: TRBD1; v_call: TRBV23-1; clone_size: .; cdr3_aa: CASSQWVSCRTGWDGYTF; cdr3_nt: TGCGCCAGCAGTCAATGGGTTTCGTGCCGGACAGGGTGGGATGGCTACACCTTC
j_call: TRBJ1-2; d_call: .; v_call: TRBV2; clone_size: .; cdr3_aa: CASSERLGLYGYTF; cdr3_nt: TGTGCCAGCAGTGAGCGGCTGGGTCTCTATGGCTACACCTTC
j_call: TRBJ2-3; d_call: .; v_call: TRBV9; clone_size: .; cdr3_aa: CASSVAGGSGDTQYF; cdr3_nt: TGTGCCAGCAGCGTAGCTGGGGGGTCGGGAGATACGCAGTATTTT
j_call: TRBJ2-3; d_call: TRBD1; v_call: TRBV2; clone_size: .; cdr3_aa: CASSEYRGRITDTQYF; cdr3_nt: TGTGCCAGCAGCGAATACAGGGGGCGCATCACAGATACGCAGTATTTT
j_call: TRBJ2-3; d_call: TRBD2; v_call: TRBV18; clone_size: .; cdr3_aa: CASSPLAGGRTDTQYF; cdr3_nt: TGTGCCAGCTCACCACTAGCGGGGGGGCGAACAGATACGCAGTATTTT
j_call: TRBJ1-2; d_call: TRBD1; v_call: TRBV7-9; clone_size: .; cdr3_aa: CASSSSGGRYGYTF; cdr3_nt: TGTGCCAGCAGCTCATCAGGGGGCCGTTATGGCTACACCTTC
j_call: TRBJ2-2; d_call: TRBD2; v_call: TRBV3-1/TRBV3-2; clone_size: .; cdr3_aa: CASSQLSGGKLAGELFF; cdr3_nt: TGTGCCAGCAGCCAATTAAGCGGGGGGAAGTTAGCCGGGGAGCTGTTTTTT
j_call: TRBJ1-1; d_call: .; v_call: TRBV19; clone_size: .; cdr3_aa: CASSRGPGGSTEAFF; cdr3_nt: TGTGCCAGTAGTAGGGGCCCGGGCGGCTCCACTGAAGCTTTCTTT
j_call: TRBJ1-3; d_call: .; v_call: TRBV7-8; clone_size: .; cdr3_aa: CASSLEFRGFSGNTIYF; cdr3_nt: TGTGCCAGCAGCTTAGAGTTTCGAGGGTTCTCTGGAAACACCATATATTTT
j_call: TRBJ1-2; d_call: .; v_call: TRBV27; clone_size: .; cdr3_aa: CASSLTGSYGYTF; cdr3_nt: TGTGCCAGCAGTTTAACAGGGTCCTATGGCTACACCTTC
j_call: TRBJ2-1; d_call: .; v_call: TRBV3-1/TRBV3-2; clone_size: once; cdr3_aa: CASSQDGGPYNEQFF; cdr3_nt: TGTGCCAGCAGCCAAGACGGGGGTCCCTACAATGAGCAGTTCTTC
j_call: TRBJ2-7; d_call: TRBD1; v_call: TRBV10-1; clone_size: .; cdr3_aa: CANPRDSPYEQYF; cdr3_nt: TGCGCCAACCCACGGGACAGTCCCTACGAGCAGTACTTC
j_call: TRBJ1-4; d_call: TRBD1; v_call: TRBV27; clone_size: .; cdr3_aa: CASSSPPGTGREKLFF; cdr3_nt: TGTGCCAGCAGTTCCCCCCCCGGGACAGGGCGTGAAAAACTGTTTTTT
j_call: TRBJ2-7; d_call: TRBD1; v_call: TRBV11-2; clone_size: .; cdr3_aa: CASSFDRGIYEQYF; cdr3_nt: TGTGCCAGCAGCTTCGACAGGGGTATCTACGAGCAGTACTTC
j_call: TRBJ2-3; d_call: .; v_call: TRBV10-3; clone_size: .; cdr3_aa: CAISYRVGKSTDTQYF; cdr3_nt: TGTGCCATCAGTTACAGGGTCGGGAAAAGCACAGATACGCAGTATTTT
j_call: TRBJ2-2; d_call: TRBD1; v_call: TRBV3-1/TRBV3-2; clone_size: .; cdr3_aa: CASSQDRTGVNTGELFF; cdr3_nt: TGTGCCAGCAGCCAAGATCGGACAGGGGTAAACACCGGGGAGCTGTTTTTT
j_call: TRBJ2-5; d_call: TRBD2; v_call: TRBV3-1/TRBV3-2; clone_size: .; cdr3_aa: CASSHTSGGETQYF; cdr3_nt: TGTGCCAGCAGCCATACTAGCGGGGGGGAGACCCAGTACTTC
j_call: TRBJ2-2; d_call: .; v_call: TRBV7-9; clone_size: .; cdr3_aa: CASSATTGELFF; cdr3_nt: TGTGCCAGCAGCGCTACCACCGGGGAGCTGTTTTTT
j_call: TRBJ1-1; d_call: TRBD1; v_call: TRBV3-1/TRBV3-2; clone_size: .; cdr3_aa: CASSQEGRGQSF; cdr3_nt: TGTGCCAGCAGCCAAGAAGGCCGGGGACAGTCATTT
j_call: TRBJ2-2; d_call: .; v_call: TRBV28; clone_size: .; cdr3_aa: CASSLFGKTMVTGELFF; cdr3_nt: TGTGCCAGCAGTTTGTTCGGGAAGACAATGGTCACCGGGGAGCTGTTTTTT
j_call: TRBJ2-1; d_call: TRBD2; v_call: TRBV7-2; clone_size: .; cdr3_aa: CASSLRRGGLAGRNEQFF; cdr3_nt: TGTGCCAGCAGCTTAAGACGAGGGGGACTAGCGGGGAGGAATGAGCAGTTCTTC
j_call: TRBJ2-7; d_call: TRBD1; v_call: TRBV28; clone_size: .; cdr3_aa: CASNPGQGLYEQYF; cdr3_nt: TGTGCCAGCAACCCGGGACAGGGGCTTTACGAGCAGTACTTC
j_call: TRBJ2-7; d_call: TRBD2; v_call: TRBV2; clone_size: once; cdr3_aa: CASSRLAGDQYF; cdr3_nt: TGTGCCAGCAGCAGACTAGCGGGGGACCAGTACTTC
j_call: TRBJ1-6; d_call: .; v_call: TRBV13; clone_size: .; cdr3_aa: CASSSTGRSSYNSPLHF; cdr3_nt: TGTGCCAGCAGCTCCACAGGCAGGAGCTCCTATAATTCACCCCTCCACTTT
j_call: TRBJ1-2; d_call: .; v_call: TRBV28; clone_size: once; cdr3_aa: CATLREGVTGGYTF; cdr3_nt: TGTGCCACCCTCCGGGAGGGGGTGACGGGGGGCTACACCTTC
j_call: TRBJ1-5; d_call: .; v_call: TRBV4-2; clone_size: .; cdr3_aa: CASSQDPGHSNQPQHF; cdr3_nt: TGTGCCAGCAGCCAAGATCCAGGTCATAGCAATCAGCCCCAGCATTTT
j_call: TRBJ2-7; d_call: TRBD1; v_call: TRBV5-5; clone_size: .; cdr3_aa: CASSLDGTDNPYEQYF; cdr3_nt: TGTGCCAGCAGCCTGGACGGGACAGACAATCCATACGAGCAGTACTTC
j_call: TRBJ2-7; d_call: .; v_call: TRBV21-1; clone_size: .; cdr3_aa: CASSKRQRGAPSEQYF; cdr3_nt: TGTGCCAGCAGCAAACGCCAGCGGGGGGCCCCTAGCGAGCAGTACTTC
j_call: TRBJ2-7; d_call: .; v_call: TRBV6-5; clone_size: .; cdr3_aa: CASSTDKAAYEQYF; cdr3_nt: TGTGCCAGCAGTACGGATAAGGCGGCCTACGAGCAGTACTTC
j_call: TRBJ1-2; d_call: .; v_call: TRBV6-1; clone_size: .; cdr3_aa: CASSEAPGANYGYTF; cdr3_nt: TGTGCCAGCAGTGAAGCGCCGGGGGCTAACTATGGCTACACCTTC
j_call: TRBJ1-2; d_call: TRBD1; v_call: TRBV6-6; clone_size: .; cdr3_aa: CASSRLTPGQGAFGYTF; cdr3_nt: TGTGCCAGCAGTCGACTGACTCCGGGACAGGGGGCATTTGGCTACACCTTC
j_call: TRBJ1-2; d_call: .; v_call: TRBV6-2/TRBV6-3; clone_size: .; cdr3_aa: CASSYSGGNYGYTF; cdr3_nt: TGTGCCAGCAGTTACTCTGGCGGTAACTATGGCTACACCTTC
j_call: TRBJ1-2; d_call: .; v_call: TRBV10-3; clone_size: .; cdr3_aa: CAISDRITNYGYTF; cdr3_nt: TGTGCCATCAGCGACAGAATAACTAACTATGGCTACACCTTC
j_call: TRBJ1-4; d_call: TRBD1; v_call: TRBV28; clone_size: .; cdr3_aa: CASSFNRGANEKLFF; cdr3_nt: TGTGCCAGCAGTTTCAACAGGGGGGCTAATGAAAAACTGTTTTTT
j_call: TRBJ2-7; d_call: .; v_call: TRBV12-3/TRBV12-4; clone_size: once; cdr3_aa: CASSGSSSYEQYF; cdr3_nt: TGTGCCAGCAGTGGGAGTAGCTCCTACGAGCAGTACTTC
j_call: TRBJ2-5; d_call: TRBD2; v_call: TRBV19; clone_size: .; cdr3_aa: CASSILAASQETQYF; cdr3_nt: TGTGCCAGTAGTATTCTAGCGGCGAGCCAAGAGACCCAGTACTTC